Below are 22 T cell receptor beta chains sequenced from a single sample in a study of Graves' ophthalmopathy and Graves' hyperthyroidism. Amplification targeted the TCR beta CDR3 regions, with RNA transcripts as the source material. HTBI primers primed a first-round RT-PCR, and a second-round multiplex PCR followed. TCRdb reprocessed the multiplex PCR reads via MiXCR and lists one record per CDR3 protein. The sample holds hundreds of thousands of distinct CDR3 sequences, more than 40% seen once. The sample was peripheral blood. Every receptor here comes from an adult man with Graves' ophthalmopathy.

The chain employs TRBV7-8 and TRBJ2-7; 9 bases map to TRBD1. The germline gives CDR1 SGHVS, CDR2 FQNEAQ. V was clipped by 5 bases and J by 6 bases; unmatched bases: 11. This CDR3 is 15 amino acids long. The CDR3 region is CASSDATGGLSEQYF. In nucleotides, the CDR3 is TGTGCCAGCAGCGACGCGACAGGGGGTTTGTCCGAGCAGTACTTC.

The chain uses TRBV5-1 and TRBJ1-5; the D gene is possibly TRBD1 (5 bases). Germline V gene sequence: CDR1 SGHRS, CDR2 YFSETQ. V was cut by 0 bases and J by 0 bases, with 10 bases left in between. CDR3 length equals 16 residues. The CDR3 loop is CASSLGGVGSNQPQHF. The CDR3 DNA is TGCGCCAGCAGCTTGGGGGGGGTGGGTAGCAATCAGCCCCAGCATTTT.

This clonotype was counted many times. This chain joins TRBV5-5 and TRBJ1-2; D unclear. In germline, CDR1 is SGHKS, CDR2 YYEKEE (reference sequence). This CDR3 has 13 residues. Trimming took off 1 base at V and 8 bases at J, with 12 bases between the two ends. CDR3 region: CASSLLVAGGYTF. The CDR3 nucleotides are TGTGCCAGCAGCTTGTTAGTGGCTGGGGGCTACACCTTC.

At least ten counts were recorded for this clonotype. V and J are TRBV20-1 and TRBJ2-7; D is unresolved. V dropped 2 bases and J dropped 6 bases, with 14 bases sitting between them. The CDR3 is made up of 13 amino acids. The germline CDR1 and CDR2 sequences are DFQATT and SNEGSKA (reference sequence). CDR3 amino acids: CSARSRSAREQYF. In DNA, the CDR3 is TGCAGTGCTAGATCCCGATCGGCTCGCGAGCAGTACTTC.

At least ten counts were recorded for this clonotype. This sequence joins TRBV2 and TRBJ1-6; 8 bases agree with TRBD1. This CDR3 has 15 amino acids. CDR1 and CDR2 from the germline V gene are SNHLY and FYNNEI. J was trimmed by 10 bases and V by 2 bases; bases with no gene match: 7. CDR3 coding DNA: TGTGCCAGCAGTGAATCCAGGGGGCAATTATCACCCCTCCACTTT. It is translated as CASSESRGQLSPLHF.

About this clonotype: The junction departs from germline at one end; a sequencing error may be responsible. The V gene is TRBV5-4, the J gene TRBJ1-6; weak D call: TRBD1 (6 bases). The CDR3 is made up of 13 amino acids. Germline CDR1 is SGHNT and CDR2 is YYREEE (reference sequence). CDR3 coding DNA: TGTGCCCGCAGCCCCGACAGGAGTTCACCCCTCCACTTT. Translation: CARSPDRSSPLHF.

The chain employs TRBV18 and TRBJ1-2, with D unresolved. This CDR3 region has 14 residues. V gave up 2 bases and J gave up 4 bases, with 11 bases separating them. CDR1 is KGHSH and CDR2 is LQKENI in the germline V gene. CDR3 protein: CASSPATASYGYTF. The CDR3 DNA reads as TGTGCCAGCTCACCAGCCACGGCGAGCTATGGCTACACCTTC.

With regard to this clonotype: The DNA is left out, because the CDR3 cannot be placed on it with certainty; the CDR3 is given as TCRdb lists it. The chain carries TRBV10-3 and TRBJ2-2; TRBD1 was called by the table and not checked on the DNA. The germline V gene has CDR1 ENHRY and CDR2 SYGVKD. Inclusive of both ends, the CDR3 amounts to 15 amino acids. The CDR3 here is CAISVGGTTPGSCFF.

The rearrangement uses TRBV29-1 and TRBJ1-1, with D perhaps TRBD1 (5 bases). Germline CDR1 reads SQVTM; CDR2 reads ANQGSEA. The CDR3 length is 12 residues. Between the trimmed V and J ends, which lost 8 bases and 3 bases, there was a span of 13 bases. In DNA form, the CDR3 reads TGCAGCTTACAAGGAGGGGACACTGAAGCTTTCTTT. This sequence encodes CSLQGGDTEAFF.

On this clonotype: With a much larger clone just one base away, this may be a read error. This CDR3 fails to terminate in the conserved phenylalanine or tryptophan, so it likely reflects a read error. V usage is TRBV12-3 or TRBV12-4 and J usage is TRBJ2-5, with D unclear. Trimming removed 6 bases at V and 7 bases at J, with 15 bases between. The CDR3 contains 13 residues. The CDR3 DNA reads TGTGCCAGCAGCCTCTCACTTGTGGGGACCCAGTACTGC. Protein sequence: CASSLSLVGTQYC.

For this clonotype: One junction end does not reproduce the germline sequence, and a read error may be involved. The genes are TRBV12-5 and TRBJ2-5; D is uncertain. The germline gives CDR1 LGHNT, CDR2 FRNRAP. The CDR3 covers 14 residues. Written as DNA, the CDR3 is TGTGGTAGTGGTTTTCCGGAGTTCCTAGAGACCCAGTACTTC. Protein product: CGSGFPEFLETQYF. Looking up the rest from reference TRBV12-5 and TRBJ2-5 gives the full variable domain: DARVTQTPRHKVTEMGQEVTMRCQPILGHNTVFWYRQTMMQGLELLAYFRNRAPLDDSGMPKDRFSAEMPDATLATLKIQPSEPRDSAVYFCGSGFPEFLETQYFGPGTRLLVL.

On this clonotype: It may be a read error: a sequence one base away is much more abundant. The chain carries TRBV9 and TRBJ1-5, with a tentative D call TRBD1 (5 bases). The CDR3 is 18 residues long. The germline V gene encodes CDR1 SGDLS and CDR2 YYNGEE. CDR3 sequence (DNA): TGTGCCAGCAGGGTAGGTGCGGATCCAGTGACAGTTGATCAGCCCCAGCATTTT. It codes for CASRVGADPVTVDQPQHF.

This clonotype appeared many times. CDR3 bases: TGTGCCATCAGTGAGTCTCGGGGGTTTAGCTATGGCTACACCTTC. Translation: CAISESRGFSYGYTF. This chain joins TRBV10-3 and TRBJ1-2, with D perhaps matching TRBD1 (5 bases). V dropped 0 bases and J dropped 4 bases, with 12 bases sitting between them. The CDR3 totals 15 residues. Germline values: CDR1 ENHRY, CDR2 SYGVKD.

There are many counts of this clonotype. The V and J genes are TRBV29-1 and TRBJ2-7; D is ambiguous. The CDR3 is made up of 12 amino acids. Germline V gene sequence: CDR1 SQVTM, CDR2 ANQGSEA. V gave up 4 bases and J gave up 6 bases, with 13 bases separating them. CDR3 amino acids: CSVVLSPGEQYF. The CDR3 nucleotides are TGCAGCGTTGTCCTTTCACCCGGCGAGCAGTACTTC.

V gene TRBV14 combines with J gene TRBJ1-2, with D unresolved. This CDR3 is built from 13 residues. V shed 3 bases and J shed 2 bases, with 7 bases lying between them. Germline CDR1 is SGHDN and CDR2 is FVKESK. CDR3 loop: CASSQQRNYGYTF. In DNA form, the CDR3 reads TGTGCCAGCAGCCAGCAAAGAAACTATGGCTACACCTTC.

This clonotype was picked up many times. This rearrangement joins TRBV2 to TRBJ1-3; D unclear. Trimming took 4 bases from V and 3 from J, leaving 10 bases between them. CDR1 is SNHLY, CDR2 FYNNEI, per germline. The CDR3 sequence is 14 residues long. In DNA, the CDR3 is TGTGCCAGCAGTGGGGCGGAATTTGGAAACACCATATATTTT. Translating gives CASSGAEFGNTIYF.

The sample holds many counts of this clonotype. This rearrangement joins TRBV18 to TRBJ2-5, with no clear D. With 0 bases removed from V and 3 bases from J, the gap between germline ends came to 11 bases. The CDR3 contains 15 residues. Germline values: CDR1 KGHSH, CDR2 LQKENI. CDR3 region: CASSPPSDSKETQYF. The CDR3 DNA follows: TGTGCCAGCTCACCACCATCAGATTCTAAAGAGACCCAGTACTTC.

In this sample, this clonotype turned up many times. The CDR3 region has the DNA TGTGCCAGCAGTGAAGCCCGATCGGGGGGACAGACCCAGTACTTC. Translating gives CASSEARSGGQTQYF. J is TRBJ2-5 and V is TRBV2, with 7 bases matching TRBD2. The germline CDR1 and CDR2 sequences are SNHLY and FYNNEI. The CDR3 runs to 15 residues. The V segment lost 0 bases and the J segment 6 bases; nucleotides outside the gene matches: 7.

This chain links TRBV24-1 with TRBJ1-3; 9 bases are shared with TRBD1. The germline CDR1 and CDR2 sequences are KGHDR and SFDVKD. The ends lost 4 bases at V and 7 bases at J; junction bases unmatched: 1. The CDR3 loop spans 13 amino acids. The CDR3 DNA follows: TGTGCCACCAGTGAAGGGACAGGGAACACCATATATTTT. Translating gives CATSEGTGNTIYF.

This clonotype was detected only a few times. The V gene is TRBV2, the J gene TRBJ2-2, with 13 positions matching TRBD2. J gave up 4 bases and V 6 bases, and 8 bases lay outside the gene matches. This CDR3 contains 17 residues. CDR1 and CDR2 (germline): SNHLY, FYNNEI. As DNA, the CDR3 is TGTGCCAGCAGAACCTTAACTAGCGGGAGGGCCACCGGGGAGCTGTTTTTT. The encoded protein is CASRTLTSGRATGELFF.

The chain employs TRBV25-1 and TRBJ2-2; 13 nucleotides line up with TRBD2. Germline loops: CDR1 MGHDK, CDR2 SYGVNS. Trimming removed 6 bases from V and 1 base from J; junction bases left unmatched: 8. The CDR3 length is 18 residues. CDR3 protein: CASSSRLAGGENTGELFF. Written as DNA, the CDR3 is TGTGCCAGCAGCTCCAGACTAGCGGGGGGCGAGAACACCGGGGAGCTGTTTTTT.

This clonotype occurred many times. The chain carries TRBV9 and TRBJ1-2; unclear D gene. V was shortened by 0 bases and J by 4 bases, with 7 bases between the two germline ends. CDR1 is SGDLS and CDR2 is YYNGEE in the germline V gene. CDR3 length: 13 residues. CDR3 in amino acids: CASSVVSPYGYTF. CDR3 DNA sequence: TGTGCCAGCAGCGTAGTCTCACCCTATGGCTACACCTTC.